In this sample, the clone carrying this T cell receptor beta chain turned up many times. This sample is part of a study of blood T cell repertoires in COVID-19. Study summary: In each case, the material was cDNA or gDNA derived from T cells, B-cell-depleted T cells, or PBMCs.

Methods used by the authors: By means of reference gene primer amplification, nucleated cell counts were estimated. Produced via immunoSEQ multiplex PCR; TCRdb's table is partial and in-frame only. The V and J calls and clone size were taken over from that table, and D and trimming were inferred from the DNA. The sample includes roughly 340,000 clones, 85% to 90% seen only once; the top ten take just under 7.5%. V was pared by 6 bases and J by 2 bases, with 5 bases of the junction left unmatched. This CDR3 region has 14 residues. The V gene's germline CDR1 is SNHLY and CDR2 FYNNEI. The chain employs TRBV2 and TRBJ2-5; 8 nucleotides match TRBD2. The sequencing sample was made of peripheral blood. The clonotype comes from a woman aged 65 to 85 with COVID-19, enrolled during active disease. The CDR3 protein is CASRSGTRQETQYF. CDR3 nucleotides: TGTGCCAGCAGGAGCGGGACTAGACAAGAGACCCAGTACTTC.